Shown below are 20 T cell receptor beta chains from a single sample sequenced in a study of response to subunit inactivated influenza vaccine. TCRdb re-derived calls from the RT-PCR reads in MiXCR, one entry per CDR3 protein. The table has around 650,000 distinct CDR3 sequences, 15% to 19% seen once. Sequences were derived from PBMCs from blood, sampled 11 to 12 days after vaccination. The source of these receptors is a man aged 45-65 years who received an inactivated influenza vaccine.

A few counts support this clonotype. The J gene is TRBJ1-1, the V gene TRBV28; 7 bases are shared with TRBD1. Germline lookup yields CDR1 MDHEN and CDR2 SYDVKM. J was trimmed by 6 bases and V by 7 bases; bases with no gene match: 11. This CDR3 has 14 residues. The CDR3 loop is CASTWGQRSSEAFF. CDR3 bases: TGTGCCAGCACCTGGGGACAGAGAAGCTCTGAAGCTTTCTTT.

This clonotype was observed at least ten times. This sequence joins TRBV5-1 and TRBJ2-2; no reliable D call. Germline V gives CDR1 SGHRS, CDR2 YFSETQ. This CDR3 has 12 residues. The ends were cut back, 5 bases at V and 5 bases at J, with 7 bases in the middle. The CDR3 bases are TGCGCCAGCAGGTTGAGGACCGGGGAGCTGTTTTTT. Translating it yields CASRLRTGELFF.

In this sample, this clonotype turned up many times. The J gene is TRBJ1-2, the V gene TRBV24-1; 7 bases are shared with TRBD1. V trimming: 7 bases; J trimming: 3 bases; junction bases outside the gene matches: 4. CDR1 and CDR2 from the germline V gene are KGHDR and SFDVKD. The CDR3 has 13 amino acids. Here the CDR3 DNA reads TGTGCCACCAGAGGAGGGGGCGACTATGGCTACACCTTC. Its protein is CATRGGGDYGYTF.

Only a few counts were recorded for this clonotype. The rearrangement joins TRBV6-5 to TRBJ2-3; D is unclear. V was shortened by 3 bases and J by 2 bases, with 15 bases between the two germline ends. Germline CDR1 and CDR2: MNHEY and SVGAGI. The CDR3 consists of 16 residues. CDR3 DNA sequence: TGTGCCAGCAGTTATACCCGGGTCCCTCACACAGATACGCAGTATTTT. Amino acid sequence: CASSYTRVPHTDTQYF.

V usage is TRBV6-5 and J usage is TRBJ2-2, with D uncertain. V lost 2 bases and J lost 1, with 8 bases in between. CDR1 and CDR2 from the germline V gene are MNHEY and SVGAGI. This CDR3 has 15 amino acids. The DNA of the CDR3 is TGTGCCAGCAGTTACGGAGAATTGAACACCGGGGAGCTGTTTTTT. This encodes CASSYGELNTGELFF.

The chain employs TRBV7-2 and TRBJ2-1, with TRBD2 as a possible D gene (6 bases). In germline, CDR1 is SGHTA, CDR2 FQGNSA. Trimming took 5 bases from V and 9 from J, leaving 23 bases between them. The CDR3 loop spans 16 amino acids. The CDR3 loop reads CASSPPRDHLASEQFF. The DNA for the CDR3 is TGTGCCAGCAGCCCACCCCGGGACCATCTAGCGTCTGAGCAGTTCTTC. Combining the CDR3 with reference TRBV7-2 and TRBJ2-1 gives the whole variable domain GAGVSQSPSNKVTEKGKDVELRCDPISGHTALYWYRQSLGQGLEFLIYFQGNSAPDKSGLPSDRFSAERTGGSVSTLTIQRTQQEDSAVYLCASSPPRDHLASEQFFGPGTRLTVL.

The rearrangement joins TRBV29-1 to TRBJ2-5; 7 positions match TRBD1. Per germline, CDR1 SQVTM and CDR2 ANQGSEA. V lost 8 bases, J lost 5 bases, and 14 bases stayed unmatched. The CDR3 runs 14 residues. CDR3 nucleotide sequence: TGCAGCTCCCTGTGGAGGACAGGCCCCGAGACCCAGTACTTC. Its translation is CSSLWRTGPETQYF.

The rearrangement links TRBV18 to TRBJ2-1; TRBD2 aligns across 9 bases. After removal of 5 bases from V and 5 bases from J, the junction contained 4 bases not matched to a gene. The CDR3 has 14 residues. Germline V gives CDR1 KGHSH, CDR2 LQKENI. CDR3 protein: CASSRRGGDNEQFF. The CDR3 region has the DNA TGTGCCAGCTCAAGGCGGGGGGGCGACAATGAGCAGTTCTTC.

This clonotype has just a few counts. The genes are TRBV6-2 or TRBV6-3 and TRBJ2-7; 8 nucleotides agree with TRBD1. V was pared by 2 bases and J by 3 bases, with 9 bases of the junction left unmatched. Germline V gene sequence: CDR1 MNHEY, CDR2 SVGEGT. The length of the CDR3 is 16 residues. CDR3 region: CASSYPRTGTGYEQYF. The CDR3 DNA is TGTGCCAGCAGTTACCCCCGGACAGGGACGGGCTACGAGCAGTACTTC.

This rearrangement joins TRBV3-1 to TRBJ2-1; TRBD2 is a possible D gene (5 bases). V was cut by 1 base and J by 5 bases, with 6 bases left in between. From germline, CDR1 is LGHDT and CDR2 YNNKEL (reference sequence). CDR3 length: 13 amino acids. CDR3 in DNA: TGTGCCAGCAGCCAAGTTAGCGACAATGAGCAGTTCTTC. As protein: CASSQVSDNEQFF.

This chain joins TRBV11-3 and TRBJ2-1; 7 bases are shared with TRBD2. V shed 5 bases, J shed 9 bases, and the junction held 13 bases outside the gene matches. The CDR3 covers 15 residues. Germline-derived CDR1 and CDR2 are SGHNT and YENEEA. CDR3 protein: CASSPRDYTHGEQFF. For the CDR3, the DNA is TGTGCCAGCAGCCCCAGGGACTACACGCATGGTGAGCAGTTCTTC. The full variable domain, in which reference TRBV11-3 and TRBJ2-1 provide the parts outside the CDR3, is EAGVVQSPRYKIIEKKQPVAFWCNPISGHNTLYWYLQNLGQGPELLIRYENEEAVDDSQLPKDRFSAERLKGVDSTLKIQPAELGDSAVYLCASSPRDYTHGEQFFGPGTRLTVL.

The chain combines TRBV28 with TRBJ2-2; D is perhaps TRBD2 (6 bases). The germline V and J ends were trimmed by 4 bases and 6 bases, with 12 bases remaining between them. This CDR3 is 14 amino acids long. Germline-derived CDR1 and CDR2 are MDHEN and SYDVKM. CDR3 in DNA: TGTGCCAGCAGTTCCCCTGGAGGGGCCGGGGAGCTGTTTTTT. Amino acids: CASSSPGGAGELFF.

This clonotype was counted at least ten times. This sequence joins TRBV5-1 and TRBJ2-1, with D maybe TRBD1 (6 bases). The V and J ends lost 4 bases and 10 bases respectively, with 24 bases between them. CDR1 SGHRS and CDR2 YFSETQ come from the germline V gene. This CDR3 has 16 amino acids. The CDR3 nucleotides are TGCGCCAGCAGCCTGGCCGGGACATACTCTACAATGGAGCAGTTCTTC. Its protein is CASSLAGTYSTMEQFF.

This clonotype appeared a few times. The chain has TRBV2 and TRBJ2-5; TRBD2 might be the D (6 bases). V was shortened by 7 bases and J by 5 bases, with 17 bases between the two germline ends. Germline V gene lookup returns CDR1 SNHLY and CDR2 FYNNEI. The CDR3 sequence is 14 residues long. The CDR3 loop reads CASKGLVGKETQYF. As DNA, the CDR3 is TGTGCCAGCAAGGGACTGGTCGGGAAGGAGACCCAGTACTTC.

This clonotype was counted a few times. The chain recombines TRBV20-1 with TRBJ2-1, with TRBD2 identical over 7 bases. Losses at the gene ends were 7 bases for V and 0 bases for J; bases not matched to a gene: 9. This CDR3 contains 15 residues. Per germline, CDR1 DFQATT and CDR2 SNEGSKA (reference sequence). The CDR3 protein is CSVTGGERSYNEQFF. The CDR3 DNA reads as TGCAGTGTCACTGGGGGGGAGCGCTCCTACAATGAGCAGTTCTTC.

This chain links TRBV6-6 with TRBJ2-7; no definite D call. The CDR3 loop spans 12 amino acids. V gave up 5 bases and J gave up 3 bases, with 8 bases separating them. Germline loops: CDR1 MNHNY, CDR2 SVGAGI (reference sequence). CDR3 nucleotide sequence: TGTGCCAGCAGTAAAGGCTACTACGAGCAGTACTTC. Protein product: CASSKGYYEQYF.

The gene calls are TRBV4-3 and TRBJ2-1, with no clear D. Trimming left V 0 bases short and J 4 bases short, with 10 bases between. The CDR3 contains 15 residues. The germline CDR1 and CDR2 sequences are LGHNA and YSLEER. The CDR3 region has the DNA TGCGCCAGCAGCCAAGAATGGTACAGTTACAATGAGCAGTTCTTC. This sequence encodes CASSQEWYSYNEQFF.

V is TRBV29-1 and J is TRBJ2-7; D gene unclear. The CDR3 has 12 amino acids. Germline-derived CDR1 and CDR2 are SQVTM and ANQGSEA. The germline V and J ends were trimmed by 4 bases and 0 bases, with 7 bases remaining between them. The CDR3 region is CSVVQNSYEQYF. CDR3 nucleotides: TGCAGCGTTGTACAGAACTCCTACGAGCAGTACTTC.

This clonotype turned up a few times. The chain is built from TRBV10-3 and TRBJ2-1; D might be TRBD2 (6 bases). Per germline, CDR1 ENHRY and CDR2 SYGVKD. The CDR3 totals 14 residues. Trimming took off 4 bases at V and 5 bases at J, with 12 bases between the two ends. This CDR3 reads CAISGPRLDNEQFF. Here the CDR3 DNA reads TGTGCCATCAGTGGCCCCCGACTAGACAATGAGCAGTTCTTC.

This clonotype has more than one count but fewer than ten. In DNA form, the CDR3 reads TGCGCCAGCAGCTTGGCCGGGACAGAGCCTGGAAACACCATATATTTT. It yields the protein CASSLAGTEPGNTIYF. The chain is built from TRBV5-1 and TRBJ1-3; 7 bases are a match to TRBD1. The CDR3 consists of 16 residues. Germline V gene lookup returns CDR1 SGHRS and CDR2 YFSETQ. The J segment lost 2 bases and the V segment lost 0 bases, leaving 5 bases of the junction unmatched.